These 29 T cell receptor beta chains originate from one sample sequenced in a study of siplizumab effects on memory and regulatory T cells (dated by TCRdb to 2018 to 2020). Libraries were built with the immunoSEQ multiplex PCR assay. Drawn from immuneACCESS, this table holds only the in-frame rearrangements with V and J called that TCRdb kept. Clones are partly lost; checked studies trace under half to an unresolved V gene and leave the rest unexplained. The sample table contains about 87,000 clones; only one count was recorded for more than 80% of them. The ten largest clones add up to about 15% of the sample. The specimen was CD4+ T cells sorted from blood. The receptors were sampled from a human donor in good health.

This clone occurred a few times. The rearrangement uses TRBV2 and TRBJ1-1, with TRBD1 identical over 8 bases. This CDR3 spans 15 amino acids. With 4 bases clipped from V and 0 bases from J, the junction kept 4 bases outside the gene matches. Per the germline V gene, CDR1 is SNHLY and CDR2 is FYNNEI. Here the CDR3 DNA reads TGTGCCAGCAGTGGGGCAGGGGGCTTGAACACTGAAGCTTTCTTT. The encoded protein is CASSGAGGLNTEAFF.

With respect to this clone: The same CDR3 also results from other DNA sequences found in this sample. V usage is TRBV12-2 and J usage is TRBJ2-7; the D call in the table, TRBD2, was not verified against the DNA. TRBV12-2 is designated a pseudogene. The CDR3 runs 15 residues. CDR3 in amino acids: CASRRLAGGKYEQYF. CDR3 in DNA: TGTGCAAGTCGACGACTAGCGGGAGGAAAGTATGAGCAGTACTTC.

The chain carries TRBV20-1 and TRBJ2-7, with unresolved D. V lost 6 bases, J lost 3 bases, and 9 bases lay in between. Germline lookup yields CDR1 DFQATT and CDR2 SNEGSKA (reference sequence). This CDR3 is built from 11 residues. In DNA form, the CDR3 reads TGCAGTGCCACCCACAGCTACGAGCAGTACTTC. As protein: CSATHSYEQYF.

The CDR3 DNA follows: TGTGCCAGCAGTTTATTCGGGGGGACGAACACCGGGGAGCTGTTTTTT. Translated, it gives CASSLFGGTNTGELFF. The chain employs TRBV27 and TRBJ2-2; 7 nucleotides agree with TRBD2. Germline V gene lookup returns CDR1 MNHEY and CDR2 SMNVEV (reference sequence). The ends lost 1 base at V and 0 bases at J; junction bases unmatched: 2. This CDR3 is built from 16 residues.

V gene TRBV7-9 combines with J gene TRBJ2-5; no firm D call. The CDR3 runs 14 residues. V dropped 5 bases and J dropped 0 bases, with 10 bases sitting between them. The germline V gene has CDR1 SEHNR and CDR2 FQNEAQ (reference sequence). The CDR3 region is CASSPRSYQETQYF. CDR3 in DNA: TGTGCCAGCAGCCCCAGGTCGTACCAAGAGACCCAGTACTTC.

The V and J genes are TRBV6-5 and TRBJ1-2; 9 bases line up with TRBD1. Germline CDR1 and CDR2: MNHEY and SVGAGI. The V segment lost 6 bases and the J segment 1 base; nucleotides outside the gene matches: 6. The CDR3 spans 15 residues. The chain's CDR3 is CASSPGTGLNYGYTF. As DNA, the CDR3 is TGTGCCAGCAGCCCGGGGACAGGGCTTAACTATGGCTACACCTTC.

This chain links TRBV6-6 with TRBJ2-6; D call uncertain. Germline V gene lookup returns CDR1 MNHNY and CDR2 SVGAGI (reference sequence). CDR3 length equals 15 residues. The V end was cut by 0 bases, the J end by 0 bases, with 3 bases between. CDR3 in DNA: TGTGCCAGCAGTTACTCGAACTCTGGGGCCAACGTCCTGACTTTC. Protein: CASSYSNSGANVLTF.

The rearrangement uses TRBV6-5 and TRBJ2-6, with D maybe TRBD2 (5 bases). CDR3 length equals 14 residues. Germline lookup yields CDR1 MNHEY and CDR2 SVGAGI. Trimming cost V 5 bases and J 2 bases, with 7 bases left between them. The CDR3 is CASSLAPGANVLTF. The CDR3 DNA reads as TGTGCCAGCAGTCTAGCTCCTGGGGCCAACGTCCTGACTTTC.

This sequence joins TRBV4-1 and TRBJ1-2; D not resolved. Trimming removed 5 bases from V and 6 bases from J, with 16 bases in between. The CDR3 covers 14 residues. Germline V gene lookup returns CDR1 MGHRA and CDR2 YSYEKL. The CDR3 protein is CASSTYGVSDGYTF. DNA for the CDR3: TGCGCCAGCAGCACATACGGGGTCTCCGATGGCTACACCTTC.

The rearrangement joins TRBV7-2 to TRBJ2-1, with 12 positions matching TRBD2. Germline V gene data show CDR1 as SGHTA and CDR2 as FQGNSA. The CDR3 sequence is 17 residues long. V dropped 0 bases and J dropped 8; count of bases not matched to a gene: 8. The CDR3 nucleotides read TGTGCCAGCAGCTTAGCCCTAGCGGGAGGGCCTGGGTATGAGCAGTTCTTC. This codes for CASSLALAGGPGYEQFF.

This chain uses TRBV7-9 with TRBJ1-4; TRBD1 aligns across 9 bases. Germline loops: CDR1 SEHNR, CDR2 FQNEAQ (reference sequence). The CDR3 totals 15 residues. Trimming removed 5 bases from V and 8 bases from J; junction bases left unmatched: 9. The CDR3 sequence: CASSNRGQGDEKLFF. DNA for the CDR3: TGTGCCAGCAGCAACCGGGGACAGGGTGACGAAAAACTGTTTTTT.

The chain uses TRBV2 and TRBJ2-1; the D gene is possibly TRBD2 (5 bases). V lost 3 bases and J lost 9, with 12 bases in between. The CDR3 covers 13 residues. Germline CDR1 SNHLY, CDR2 FYNNEI. CDR3 region: CASSDSLGSEQFF. The DNA of the CDR3 is TGTGCCAGCAGTGACTCACTGGGGAGTGAGCAGTTCTTC.

The J gene is TRBJ1-4, the V gene TRBV7-9; 9 nucleotides align to TRBD1. CDR3 size: 12 residues. V lost 7 bases and J lost 10; bases outside the gene matches: 4. Germline V gene sequence: CDR1 SEHNR, CDR2 FQNEAQ (reference sequence). CDR3 residues: CASTSDRGKLFF. CDR3 nucleotide sequence: TGTGCCAGCACCTCGGACAGGGGAAAACTGTTTTTT. The full variable domain, with the rest looked up from reference TRBV7-9 and TRBJ1-4, is DTGVSQNPRHKITKRGQNVTFRCDPISEHNRLYWYRQTLGQGPEFLTYFQNEAQLEKSRLLSDRFSAERPKGSFSTLEIQRTEQGDSAMYLCASTSDRGKLFFGSGTQLSVL.

This chain's CDR3 is CASSPRLDETNEQFF. The CDR3 nucleotides read TGTGCCAGCTCACCTCGACTGGACGAGACCAATGAGCAGTTCTTC. V is TRBV18 and J is TRBJ2-1; unclear D gene. Trimming took off 3 bases at V and 6 bases at J, with 15 bases between the two ends. Germline CDR1 reads KGHSH; CDR2 reads LQKENI. There are 15 residues in the CDR3.

The chain couples TRBV5-1 to TRBJ2-7, with 9 bases identical to TRBD2. Germline V gives CDR1 SGHRS, CDR2 YFSETQ. The CDR3 is made up of 15 amino acids. The V and J ends lost 5 bases and 3 bases, in that order; junction bases with no gene match: 9. This CDR3 is CASSSNSGSLYEQYF. In DNA form, the CDR3 reads TGCGCCAGCAGTTCCAATAGCGGGAGTCTCTACGAGCAGTACTTC.

This chain connects TRBV11-3 to TRBJ2-7; no definite D call. CDR3 length: 14 amino acids. CDR1 and CDR2 (germline): SGHNT, YENEEA. V dropped 5 bases and J dropped 0 bases, with 11 bases sitting between them. CDR3 sequence: CASSKRSSSYEQYF. CDR3 coding DNA: TGTGCCAGCAGCAAAAGGAGTAGCTCCTACGAGCAGTACTTC.

As regards this clone: Germline and junction disagree at one end, which may indicate a read error. The chain combines TRBV5-1 with TRBJ2-7; D possibly corresponds to TRBD1 (6 bases). The germline gives CDR1 SGHRS, CDR2 YFSETQ. The CDR3 loop spans 14 amino acids. CDR3 sequence: CVSSPRGYSYEQYF. CDR3 bases: TGCGTCAGCAGCCCGAGGGGGTACTCCTACGAGCAGTACTTC.

The rearrangement uses TRBV7-9 and TRBJ2-7, with 8 nucleotides matching TRBD2. CDR3 length: 14 residues. Trimming at V came to 5 bases and at J to 5 bases, leaving 8 bases not matched to a gene. Germline V CDR1 and CDR2: SEHNR, FQNEAQ (reference sequence). The CDR3 nucleotides read TGTGCCAGCAGCGCCCCGGGGGGGGGAGACGAGCAGTACTTC. This sequence encodes CASSAPGGGDEQYF.

The chain carries TRBV5-4 and TRBJ2-1; 7 nucleotides align to TRBD2. Germline V CDR1 and CDR2: SGHNT, YYREEE (reference sequence). The CDR3 length is 15 residues. Losses at the gene ends were 4 bases for V and 8 bases for J; bases not matched to a gene: 12. The CDR3 here is CASSVRLARGDEQFF. The CDR3 DNA reads as TGTGCCAGCAGCGTTCGACTAGCCCGGGGCGATGAGCAGTTCTTC.

This chain links TRBV4-3 with TRBJ2-1; 10 bases are a match to TRBD2. Germline V CDR1 and CDR2: LGHNA, YSLEER. The CDR3 is 15 residues long. J lost 8 bases, V lost 2 bases, and 6 bases had no gene match. The CDR3 DNA reads as TGCGCCAGCAGCCAACTAGCGGGAGAATGGTATGAGCAGTTCTTC. As protein: CASSQLAGEWYEQFF.

The chain couples TRBV5-1 to TRBJ1-3; the match to TRBD1 covers 7 bases. CDR3 size: 13 residues. The ends lost 6 bases at V and 3 bases at J; junction bases unmatched: 3. Germline V CDR1 and CDR2: SGHRS, YFSETQ. CDR3 DNA sequence: TGCGCCAGCAAGGGGGCGGATGGAAACACCATATATTTT. Protein product: CASKGADGNTIYF.

The rearrangement joins TRBV12-5 to TRBJ2-6; no clear D gene. Germline-derived CDR1 and CDR2 are LGHNT and FRNRAP. The CDR3 totals 13 residues. Trimming took off 5 bases at V and 2 bases at J, with 4 bases between the two ends. The CDR3, as DNA: TGTGCTAGTGGTCTCCCTGGGGCCAACGTCCTGACTTTC. Its translation is CASGLPGANVLTF.

The rearrangement joins TRBV28 to TRBJ2-7, with TRBD1 identical over 8 bases. The CDR3 extends over 14 amino acids. Germline-derived CDR1 and CDR2 are MDHEN and SYDVKM. V was clipped by 5 bases and J by 2 bases; unmatched bases: 5. The CDR3 DNA reads TGTGCCAGCAGTCCCTGGACAGGGACCTACGAGCAGTACTTC. Translating gives CASSPWTGTYEQYF. Together with reference TRBV28 and TRBJ2-7, the CDR3 gives the full variable domain: DVKVTQSSRYLVKRTGEKVFLECVQDMDHENMFWYRQDPGLGLRLIYFSYDVKMKEKGDIPEGYSVSREKKERFSLILESASTNQTSMYLCASSPWTGTYEQYFGPGTRLTVT.

The chain couples TRBV4-3 to TRBJ2-1, with 9 positions matching TRBD2. Germline V CDR1 and CDR2: LGHNA, YSLEER. With 3 bases clipped from V and 11 bases from J, the junction kept 8 bases outside the gene matches. This CDR3 region has 14 residues. CDR3 residues: CASSQGISGGQQFF. The CDR3 nucleotides are TGCGCCAGCAGCCAGGGTATTAGCGGGGGTCAGCAGTTCTTC.

The chain joins TRBV7-9 to TRBJ2-3; no clear D gene. Trimming shortened V by 8 bases and J by 4 bases, and 7 bases separated the two germline ends. The V gene's germline CDR1 is SEHNR and CDR2 FQNEAQ (reference sequence). This CDR3 has 11 amino acids. The CDR3 is CASHMADTQYF. Written as DNA, the CDR3 is TGTGCCAGCCATATGGCAGATACGCAGTATTTT.

The rearrangement uses TRBV6-1 and TRBJ1-4; no clear D. V was pared by 6 bases and J by 2 bases, with 13 bases between. This CDR3 region has 15 residues. Germline CDR1 is MNHNS and CDR2 is SASEGT. This CDR3 is CASRPSSFTNEKLFF. The CDR3 bases are TGTGCCAGCAGGCCGTCCAGTTTCACTAATGAAAAACTGTTTTTT.

The chain is built from TRBV6-5 and TRBJ1-1; D not certain. The CDR3 runs 13 residues. Germline loops: CDR1 MNHEY, CDR2 SVGAGI. Trimming pared 6 bases from V and 6 bases from J, leaving 14 bases between. The CDR3 DNA reads as TGTGCCAGCAGCCCCCCGCGTGGGGCTGAAGCTTTCTTT. Translating gives CASSPPRGAEAFF.

This clone showed up just a few times. V usage is TRBV19 and J usage is TRBJ2-1; no reliable D call. CDR1 is LNHDA, CDR2 SQIVND, per germline (reference sequence). Trimming left V 0 bases short and J 0 bases short, with 12 bases between. This CDR3 comprises 17 residues. The CDR3 is CASSIDHWSSSYNEQFF. The CDR3 DNA reads TGTGCCAGTAGTATAGATCATTGGTCGAGCTCCTACAATGAGCAGTTCTTC.

This clone was picked up one time. The rearrangement uses TRBV19 and TRBJ2-7, with TRBD2 matching over 8 bases. Per the germline V gene, CDR1 is LNHDA and CDR2 is SQIVND (reference sequence). The CDR3 is made up of 15 amino acids. J was trimmed by 3 bases and V by 3 bases; bases with no gene match: 7. CDR3 bases: TGTGCCAGTAGTATTAAAGCGGGAGAACTCTACGAGCAGTACTTC. This gives the protein CASSIKAGELYEQYF.